This T cell receptor (beta chain) was documented in a study of identical twins. TCRdb re-called the 5' RACE reads through MiXCR, storing one row per CDR3 protein. This table holds about 520,000 distinct CDR3 sequences, roughly 21% found once. This CDR3 comprises 16 residues. V shed 4 bases, J shed 3 bases, and the junction held 4 bases outside the gene matches. This clonotype was counted ten times or more. Antigen: not known. Healthy Caucasians made up all donors. Study-wide results and limits: Possibly, invariant MAIT and iNKT cells partly confounded zero-insertion analyses.

This same sample was also part of a study on T cells expressing NK-cell markers. That paper adds: TCR beta repertoires came from sorted CD3+CD56+NKG2C+, CD3+CD56+NKG2C- and CD3+CD56-NKG2C+ T cells.

The rearrangement uses TRBV12-3 or TRBV12-4 and TRBJ2-2; 11 nucleotides line up with TRBD2. Material: CD4+ T cells sorted from blood. The source of this sequence is a woman aged 18-35 years in good health. This CDR3 reads CASSSLAGGYTGELFF. CDR3 DNA sequence: TGTGCCAGCAGTTCCCTAGCGGGGGGATACACCGGGGAGCTGTTTTTT.